This TCR beta chain was identified in a study of early T cells in non-severe SARS-CoV-2 infection. About the research overall: From unsorted whole blood, bulk RNA was sequenced, and the chains remained unpaired. Study-wide results and caveats: A preference for anti-spike CD8 responses marked VDJdb matching, which missed private and CD4 specificities.

This clonotype was detected a few times. Its antigen is still unknown. Trimming cost V 5 bases and J 0 bases, with 19 bases left between them. This CDR3 contains 17 residues. Germline V gives CDR1 SGHTA, CDR2 FQGNSA. Attached unique molecular identifiers marked individual cDNA molecules. In TCRdb, the 5' RACE reads were re-called with MiXCR into one record per CDR3 protein. Among 50,000 to 70,000 distinct CDR3 sequences, approximately 7.7% were seen once, and the ten largest hold 3% to 4%. This clonotype was sampled from an adult who was a healthcare worker with PCR-confirmed SARS-CoV-2 infection or an uninfected control (not recorded which). This chain connects TRBV7-2 to TRBJ1-1, with a possible D match to TRBD1 (5 bases). The specimen sequenced was whole blood. DNA of the CDR3: TGTGCCAGCAGCCGGCGCGGGGCAGCTCTCATGAACACTGAAGCTTTCTTT. It specifies CASSRRGAALMNTEAFF.